This T cell receptor (beta chain) was obtained from a study of blood T cell repertoires in COVID-19. The overall study: From the United States, Italy and Spain came samples of acute and convalescent COVID-19.

The protocol was immunoSEQ multiplex PCR, while the TCRdb copy is restricted to in-frame clones and leaves out a portion. This table holds over 350,000 clones, nearly 90% found once. This clone was found once. Participant ages covered about 18 to 100 years across 24 US areas. This TCR derives from a woman aged 18-29 years with acute COVID-19. The sequenced material came from PBMCs or T cells enriched from blood (not recorded which).

The CDR3 bases are TGCGCCAGCAGCTTGGGCGGGTTGGATACGCAGTATTTT. As protein: CASSLGGLDTQYF. The V gene is TRBV5-1, the J gene TRBJ2-3, with D possibly TRBD2 on 5 matching bases. Trimming shortened V by 0 bases and J by 6 bases, and 8 bases separated the two germline ends. The germline V gene encodes CDR1 SGHRS and CDR2 YFSETQ. There are 13 residues in the CDR3.